This T cell receptor beta chain was identified during a study of T cells in localized non-small cell lung cancer. The repertoire was sequenced with immunoSEQ multiplex PCR; TCRdb's copy has only in-frame clones and lacks some. The repertoire consists of tens of thousands of clones, with approximately 92% occurring once and the leading ten covering approximately 6.9%. The V segment lost 6 bases and the J segment 7 bases; nucleotides outside the gene matches: 5. There are 12 residues in the CDR3. The germline V gene encodes CDR1 SQVTM and CDR2 ANQGSEA. The TCR was taken from a female donor at least 60 years old with stage I lung adenocarcinoma. The chain joins TRBV29-1 to TRBJ1-1, with 10 bases lining up with TRBD1. Material: peripheral blood, obtained before any cancer treatment. CDR3 loop: CSVAGTGVEAFF. In nucleotides, the CDR3 is TGCAGCGTGGCCGGGACAGGGGTTGAAGCTTTCTTT.